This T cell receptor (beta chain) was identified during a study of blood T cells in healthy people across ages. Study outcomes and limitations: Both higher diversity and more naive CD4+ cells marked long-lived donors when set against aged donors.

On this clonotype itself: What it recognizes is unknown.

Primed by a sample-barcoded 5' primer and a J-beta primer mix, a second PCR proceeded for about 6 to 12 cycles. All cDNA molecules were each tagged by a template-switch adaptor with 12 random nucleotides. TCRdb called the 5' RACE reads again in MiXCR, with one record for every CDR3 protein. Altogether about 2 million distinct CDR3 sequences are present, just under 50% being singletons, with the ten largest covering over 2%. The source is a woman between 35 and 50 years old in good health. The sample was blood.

CDR3 region: CASSATGVIPDTQYF. CDR3 coding DNA: TGTGCCAGCAGTGCGACAGGGGTGATACCAGATACGCAGTATTTT. The V and J genes are TRBV2 and TRBJ2-3; 8 bases map to TRBD1. The CDR3 is 15 residues long. The germline gives CDR1 SNHLY, CDR2 FYNNEI. The ends lost 4 bases at V and 4 bases at J; junction bases unmatched: 7. The full variable domain, its missing parts supplied by reference TRBV2 and TRBJ2-3, is EPEVTQTPSHQVTQMGQEVILRCVPISNHLYFYWYRQILGQKVEFLVSFYNNEISEKSEIFDDQFSVERPDGSNFTLKIRSTKLEDSAMYFCASSATGVIPDTQYFGPGTRLTVL.